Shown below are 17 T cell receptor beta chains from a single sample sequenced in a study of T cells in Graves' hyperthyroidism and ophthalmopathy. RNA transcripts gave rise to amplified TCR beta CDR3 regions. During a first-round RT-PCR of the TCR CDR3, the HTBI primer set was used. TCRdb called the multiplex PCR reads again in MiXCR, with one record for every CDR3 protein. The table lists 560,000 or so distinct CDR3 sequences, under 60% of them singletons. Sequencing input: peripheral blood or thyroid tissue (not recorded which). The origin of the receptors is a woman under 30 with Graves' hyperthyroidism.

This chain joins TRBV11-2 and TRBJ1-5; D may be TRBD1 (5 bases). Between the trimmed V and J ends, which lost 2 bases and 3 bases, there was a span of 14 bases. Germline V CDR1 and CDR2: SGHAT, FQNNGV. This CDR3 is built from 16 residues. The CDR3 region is CASSLIPGGVNQPQHF. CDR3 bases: TGTGCCAGCAGCTTAATCCCTGGGGGGGTCAATCAGCCCCAGCATTTT. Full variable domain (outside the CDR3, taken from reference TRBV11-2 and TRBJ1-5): EAGVAQSPRYKIIEKRQSVAFWCNPISGHATLYWYQQILGQGPKLLIQFQNNGVVDDSQLPKDRFSAERLKGVDSTLKIQPAKLEDSAVYLCASSLIPGGVNQPQHFGDGTRLSIL.

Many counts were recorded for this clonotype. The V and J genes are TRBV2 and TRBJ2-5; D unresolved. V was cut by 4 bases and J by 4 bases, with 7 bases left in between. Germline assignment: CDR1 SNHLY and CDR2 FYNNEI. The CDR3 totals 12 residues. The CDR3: CASSAPGETQYF. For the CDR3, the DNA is TGTGCCAGCAGTGCCCCCGGAGAGACCCAGTACTTC. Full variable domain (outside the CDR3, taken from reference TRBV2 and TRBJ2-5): EPEVTQTPSHQVTQMGQEVILRCVPISNHLYFYWYRQILGQKVEFLVSFYNNEISEKSEIFDDQFSVERPDGSNFTLKIRSTKLEDSAMYFCASSAPGETQYFGPGTRLLVL.

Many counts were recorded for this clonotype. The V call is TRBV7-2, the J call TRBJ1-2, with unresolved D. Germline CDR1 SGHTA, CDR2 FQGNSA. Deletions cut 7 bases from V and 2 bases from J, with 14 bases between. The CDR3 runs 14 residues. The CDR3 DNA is TGTGCCAGCATCCAAGGAGGAGGGAACTATGGCTACACCTTC. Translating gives CASIQGGGNYGYTF. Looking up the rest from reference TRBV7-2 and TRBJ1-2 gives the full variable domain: GAGVSQSPSNKVTEKGKDVELRCDPISGHTALYWYRQSLGQGLEFLIYFQGNSAPDKSGLPSDRFSAERTGGSVSTLTIQRTQQEDSAVYLCASIQGGGNYGYTFGSGTRLTVV.

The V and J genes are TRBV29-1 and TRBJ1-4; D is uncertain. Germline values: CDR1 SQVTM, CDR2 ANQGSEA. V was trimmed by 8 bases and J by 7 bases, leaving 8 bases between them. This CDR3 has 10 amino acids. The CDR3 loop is CSLGGEKLFF. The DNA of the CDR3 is TGCAGCTTGGGAGGTGAAAAACTGTTTTTT.

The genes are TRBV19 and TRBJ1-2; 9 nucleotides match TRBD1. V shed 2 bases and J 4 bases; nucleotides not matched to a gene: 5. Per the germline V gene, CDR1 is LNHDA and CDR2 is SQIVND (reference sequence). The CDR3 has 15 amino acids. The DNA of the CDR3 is TGTGCCAGTAGTATACGGACAGGGGCGAGCTATGGCTACACCTTC. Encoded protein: CASSIRTGASYGYTF.

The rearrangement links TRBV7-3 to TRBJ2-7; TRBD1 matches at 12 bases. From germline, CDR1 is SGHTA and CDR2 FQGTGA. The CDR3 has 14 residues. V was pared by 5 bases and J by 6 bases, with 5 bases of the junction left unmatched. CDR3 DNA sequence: TGTGCCAGCAGCGTGGGACAGGGGGCTCTCGAGCAGTACTTC. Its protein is CASSVGQGALEQYF.

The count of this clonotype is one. CDR3 sequence (DNA): TGTGCCAGCAGCGTTCAGACTAGCGGGAGGGGCGCCACCGGGGAGCTGTTTTTT. Its protein is CASSVQTSGRGATGELFF. This chain connects TRBV9 to TRBJ2-2; TRBD2 matches at 14 bases. Germline CDR1 SGDLS, CDR2 YYNGEE. The CDR3 is made up of 18 amino acids. V shed 2 bases and J 4 bases; nucleotides not matched to a gene: 7.

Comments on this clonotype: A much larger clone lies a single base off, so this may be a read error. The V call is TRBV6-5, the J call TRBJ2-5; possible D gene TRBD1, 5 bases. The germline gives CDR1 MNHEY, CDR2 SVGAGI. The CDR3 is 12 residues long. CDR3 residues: CASHQGSETQCF. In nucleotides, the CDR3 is TGTGCCAGCCATCAGGGATCGGAGACCCAGTGCTTC.

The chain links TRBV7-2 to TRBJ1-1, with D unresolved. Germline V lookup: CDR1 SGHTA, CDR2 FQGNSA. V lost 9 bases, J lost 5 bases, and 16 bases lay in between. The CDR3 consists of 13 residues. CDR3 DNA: TGTGCCAGTAGTATAGAGGACTATACTGAAGCTTTCTTT. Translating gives CASSIEDYTEAFF.

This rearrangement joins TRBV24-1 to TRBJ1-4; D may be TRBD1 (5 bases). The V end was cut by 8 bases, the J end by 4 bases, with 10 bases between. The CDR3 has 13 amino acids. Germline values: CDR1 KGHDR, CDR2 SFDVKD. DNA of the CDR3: TGTGCCACCAAAGGGGCCCTTAATGAAAAACTGTTTTTT. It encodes CATKGALNEKLFF.

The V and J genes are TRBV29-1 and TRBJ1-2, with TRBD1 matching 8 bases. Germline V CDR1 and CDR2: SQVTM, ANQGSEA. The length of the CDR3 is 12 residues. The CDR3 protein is CRGGTGIYGYTF. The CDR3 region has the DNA TGCAGGGGGGGGACAGGCATTTATGGCTACACCTTC.

The CDR3 DNA follows: TGCAGTGCTAGGAATCGGGGAGCTCACACCTTC. Residues: CSARNRGAHTF. The chain joins TRBV20-1 to TRBJ1-2; D ambiguous. Trimming took off 3 bases at V and 12 bases at J, with 14 bases between the two ends. The CDR3 extends over 11 amino acids. Germline V lookup: CDR1 DFQATT, CDR2 SNEGSKA (reference sequence).

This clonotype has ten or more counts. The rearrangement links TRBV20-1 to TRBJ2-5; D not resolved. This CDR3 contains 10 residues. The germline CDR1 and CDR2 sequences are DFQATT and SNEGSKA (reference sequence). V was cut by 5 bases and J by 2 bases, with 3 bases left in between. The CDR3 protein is CSAEQETQYF. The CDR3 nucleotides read TGCAGTGCTGAGCAAGAGACCCAGTACTTC.

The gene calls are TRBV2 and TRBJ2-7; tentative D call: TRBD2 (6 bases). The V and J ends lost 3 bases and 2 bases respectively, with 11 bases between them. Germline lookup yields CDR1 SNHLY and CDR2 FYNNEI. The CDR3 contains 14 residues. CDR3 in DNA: TGTGCCAGCAGTGAGTTAGGAGGGGCCTACGAGCAGTACTTC. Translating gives CASSELGGAYEQYF.

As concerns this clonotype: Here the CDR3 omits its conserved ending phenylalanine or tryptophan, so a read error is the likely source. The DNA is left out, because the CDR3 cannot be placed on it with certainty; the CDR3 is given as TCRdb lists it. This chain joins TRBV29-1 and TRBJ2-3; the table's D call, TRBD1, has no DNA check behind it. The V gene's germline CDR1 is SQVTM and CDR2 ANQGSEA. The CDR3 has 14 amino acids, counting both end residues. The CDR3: CSVEDRGQGASKDY.

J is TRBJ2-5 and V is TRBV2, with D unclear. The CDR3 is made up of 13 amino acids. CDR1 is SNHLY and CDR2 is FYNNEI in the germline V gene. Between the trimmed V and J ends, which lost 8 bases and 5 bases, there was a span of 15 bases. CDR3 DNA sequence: TGTGCCAGCCCCAAGAGCAGCCTTGAGACCCAGTACTTC. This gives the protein CASPKSSLETQYF. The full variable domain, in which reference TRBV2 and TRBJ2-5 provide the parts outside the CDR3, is EPEVTQTPSHQVTQMGQEVILRCVPISNHLYFYWYRQILGQKVEFLVSFYNNEISEKSEIFDDQFSVERPDGSNFTLKIRSTKLEDSAMYFCASPKSSLETQYFGPGTRLLVL.

CDR3 loop: CATSDFLGTGQDTQYF. In nucleotides, the CDR3 is TGTGCCACCAGTGATTTCCTTGGGACAGGTCAGGATACGCAGTATTTT. This chain connects TRBV24-1 to TRBJ2-3, with 8 bases fitting TRBD1. Per the germline V gene, CDR1 is KGHDR and CDR2 is SFDVKD. V shed 1 base and J 6 bases; nucleotides not matched to a gene: 8. The CDR3 spans 16 residues.